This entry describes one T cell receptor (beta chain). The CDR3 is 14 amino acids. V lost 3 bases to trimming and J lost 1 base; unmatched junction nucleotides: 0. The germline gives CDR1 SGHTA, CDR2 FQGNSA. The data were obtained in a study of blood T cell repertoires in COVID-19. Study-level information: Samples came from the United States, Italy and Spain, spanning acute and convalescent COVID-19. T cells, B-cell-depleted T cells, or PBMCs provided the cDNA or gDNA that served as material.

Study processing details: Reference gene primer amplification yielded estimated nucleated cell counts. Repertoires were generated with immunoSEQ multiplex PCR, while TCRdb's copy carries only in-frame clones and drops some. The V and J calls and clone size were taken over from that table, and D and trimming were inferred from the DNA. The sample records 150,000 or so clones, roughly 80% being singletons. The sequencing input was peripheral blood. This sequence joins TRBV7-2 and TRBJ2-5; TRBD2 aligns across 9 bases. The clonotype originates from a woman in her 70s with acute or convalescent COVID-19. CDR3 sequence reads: CASSLTSGQETQYF. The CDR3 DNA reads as TGTGCCAGCAGCTTGACTAGCGGCCAAGAGACCCAGTACTTC.